The sequence of this T cell receptor (beta chain) was determined in a study of PD-1 blockade in mismatch repair-deficient tumors. Study-wide findings and caveats: Rapid post-treatment expansion, then contraction, generally preceding radiologic response, marked tumor-resident clones.

As regards this clone: Antigen: not known.

TCR sequencing covered a few patients who responded to pembrolizumab. The CDR3 spans 12 residues. Trimming removed 6 bases at V and 3 bases at J, with 12 bases between. The germline CDR1 and CDR2 sequences are SQVTM and ANQGSEA. Clones were read by immunoSEQ multiplex PCR, and TCRdb kept only the in-frame ones, dropping some. The sample consists of 15,000 to 25,000 clones, around 80% of them appearing once. The rearrangement joins TRBV29-1 to TRBJ2-7; perhaps TRBD2 as D (6 bases). This sequence was found in an adult with mismatch repair-deficient cancer. The sequencing used PBMCs, collected 52 weeks after starting pembrolizumab. The chain's CDR3 is CSVTGEGYEQYF. The CDR3 bases are TGCAGCGTCACGGGAGAAGGCTACGAGCAGTACTTC.